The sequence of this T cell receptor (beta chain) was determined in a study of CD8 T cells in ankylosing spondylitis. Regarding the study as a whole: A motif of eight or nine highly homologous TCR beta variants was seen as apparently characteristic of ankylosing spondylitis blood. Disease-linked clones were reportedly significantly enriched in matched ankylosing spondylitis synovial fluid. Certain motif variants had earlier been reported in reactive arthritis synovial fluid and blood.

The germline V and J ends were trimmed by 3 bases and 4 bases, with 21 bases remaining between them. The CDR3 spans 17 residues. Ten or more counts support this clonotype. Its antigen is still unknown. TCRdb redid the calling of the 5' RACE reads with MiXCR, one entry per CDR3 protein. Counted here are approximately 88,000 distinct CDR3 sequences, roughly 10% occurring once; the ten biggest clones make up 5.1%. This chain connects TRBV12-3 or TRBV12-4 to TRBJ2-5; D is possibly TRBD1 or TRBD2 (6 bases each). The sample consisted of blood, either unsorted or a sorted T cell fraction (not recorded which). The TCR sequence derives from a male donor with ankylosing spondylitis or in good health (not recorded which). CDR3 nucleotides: TGTGCCAGCAGTTTTTTATTAGCCGGGGGCGCCCGAGAGACCCAGTACTTC. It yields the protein CASSFLLAGGARETQYF.